The rows below give T cell receptor beta chains drawn from one sample of a study of blood T cell repertoires in COVID-19. Data came from immunoSEQ multiplex PCR; TCRdb stores just in-frame clones and leaves some out. The table includes about 210,000 clones, over 75% detected once. Sequenced material: peripheral blood. These receptor sequences come from a human donor in a cohort sampled during active COVID-19. The CDR3 runs from the conserved cysteine through the conserved F or W. D genes are given only for firm matches. Rows may omit the clone size; those that give it use once, few, many or a size class.

J: TRBJ2-2; V: TRBV18; D: NA; size: NA; DNA: TGTGCCAGCTCACCCCAGGCGAACACCGGGGAGCTGTTTTTT; CDR3: CASSPQANTGELFF
J: TRBJ2-3; V: TRBV7-2; D: NA; size: NA; DNA: TGTGCCAGCACCATAGGGGGGGGGACAGATACGCAGTATTTT; CDR3: CASTIGGGTDTQYF
J: TRBJ2-3; V: TRBV25-1; D: NA; size: NA; DNA: TGTGCCAGCAGTGAAACCGGTTCCGGATGGAGTACGCAGTATTTT; CDR3: CASSETGSGWSTQYF
J: TRBJ1-1; V: TRBV12-3/TRBV12-4; D: NA; size: NA; DNA: TGTGCCAGCAGTTTCTCAGGGATTGAAGCTTTCTTT; CDR3: CASSFSGIEAFF
J: TRBJ2-7; V: TRBV28; D: NA; size: NA; DNA: TGTGCCAGCAGTTTCCGGGGGTTCTACGAGCAGTACTTC; CDR3: CASSFRGFYEQYF
J: TRBJ2-7; V: TRBV7-2; D: NA; size: few; DNA: TGTGCCAGCAGCCAACAGGGACCCTACGAGCAGTACTTC; CDR3: CASSQQGPYEQYF
J: TRBJ1-1; V: TRBV28; D: TRBD1; size: NA; DNA: TGTGCCATTACATGGACAGGGAAAGCTTTCTTT; CDR3: CAITWTGKAFF
J: TRBJ1-1; V: TRBV29-1; D: NA; size: NA; DNA: TGCAGCGTTGAGGGGGGAGTCACTGAAGCTTTCTTT; CDR3: CSVEGGVTEAFF
J: TRBJ1-2; V: TRBV2; D: NA; size: NA; DNA: TGTGCCAGCCTCGTCTTGACAGACTATGGCTACACCTTC; CDR3: CASLVLTDYGYTF
J: TRBJ1-4; V: TRBV4-1; D: NA; size: NA; DNA: TGCGCCAGCAGCCAAGATAATGCGGGTCCCAATGAAAAACTGTTTTTT; CDR3: CASSQDNAGPNEKLFF
J: TRBJ2-7; V: TRBV6-5; D: NA; size: NA; DNA: TGTGCCAGCAGCCCCAGACTAGACTACGAGCAGTACTTC; CDR3: CASSPRLDYEQYF
J: TRBJ1-2; V: TRBV19; D: NA; size: NA; DNA: TGTGCCAGTAGTTTTGGGGGGGCTTTGAACTATGGCTACACCTTC; CDR3: CASSFGGALNYGYTF
J: TRBJ1-5; V: TRBV6-5; D: NA; size: few; DNA: TGTGCCAGCTCCCCGACCGGAGGACAGCCCCAGCATTTT; CDR3: CASSPTGGQPQHF
J: TRBJ1-3; V: TRBV28; D: NA; size: NA; DNA: TGTGCCACCACTAGCTCCTCTGGAAACACCATATATTTT; CDR3: CATTSSSGNTIYF
J: TRBJ2-7; V: TRBV7-9; D: NA; size: NA; DNA: TGTGCCAGCAGCCGGGACAACGGCTACGAGCAGTACTTC; CDR3: CASSRDNGYEQYF
J: TRBJ2-2; V: TRBV4-3; D: NA; size: NA; DNA: TGCGCCAGCAGCCAAGATCCGGGTGTGAACACCGGGGAGCTGTTTTTT; CDR3: CASSQDPGVNTGELFF
J: TRBJ1-1; V: TRBV28; D: TRBD1; size: NA; DNA: TGTGCCAGCAGTTTGGGGGGACAGGGAGGCACTGAAGCTTTCTTT; CDR3: CASSLGGQGGTEAFF
J: TRBJ2-1; V: TRBV29-1; D: NA; size: NA; DNA: TGCAGCGTTGAATTGGCCAATGAGCAGTTCTTC; CDR3: CSVELANEQFF
J: TRBJ1-2; V: TRBV27; D: TRBD1; size: NA; DNA: TGTGCCAGCAGTTCCCGGACAGGGGGAGGCTACACCTTC; CDR3: CASSSRTGGGYTF
J: TRBJ2-3; V: TRBV11-2; D: NA; size: NA; DNA: TGTGCCAGCAGTTCCGGGGATAGCACAGATACGCAGTATTTT; CDR3: CASSSGDSTDTQYF
J: TRBJ2-1; V: TRBV15; D: TRBD1; size: NA; DNA: TGTGCCACCAGCAGGGGGACAGGACACAATGAGCAGTTCTTC; CDR3: CATSRGTGHNEQFF
J: TRBJ2-1; V: TRBV18; D: NA; size: NA; DNA: TGTGCCAGCTCACCTACGAGGGATGAGCAGTTCTTC; CDR3: CASSPTRDEQFF
J: TRBJ2-7; V: TRBV29-1; D: TRBD1; size: NA; DNA: TGCAGCGTAGGACAGGGGATGAGGCAGTACTTC; CDR3: CSVGQGMRQYF
J: TRBJ1-3; V: TRBV6-1; D: NA; size: many; DNA: TGTGCCAGCAGTGGGTTCCGGGATTATATCTCTGGAAACACCATATATTTT; CDR3: CASSGFRDYISGNTIYF
J: TRBJ2-2; V: TRBV27; D: TRBD2; size: few; DNA: TGTGCCAGCAGTTTAAGTGGGGGAGGGGCCGGGGAGCTGTTTTTT; CDR3: CASSLSGGGAGELFF
J: TRBJ2-3; V: TRBV7-3; D: NA; size: NA; DNA: TGTGCCAGCAGCTTAAGTACTAGCATAGAGGGTACGCAGTATTTT; CDR3: CASSLSTSIEGTQYF
J: TRBJ1-2; V: TRBV4-1; D: TRBD1; size: NA; DNA: TGCGCCAGCAGTCCAAGGGGGCAGGAAGGTTACACCTTC; CDR3: CASSPRGQEGYTF
J: TRBJ2-7; V: TRBV4-3; D: NA; size: NA; DNA: TGCGCCAGCAGCCAAGACCCCAGGCTGATCTACGAGCAGTACTTC; CDR3: CASSQDPRLIYEQYF
J: TRBJ2-2; V: TRBV3-1/TRBV3-2; D: NA; size: NA; DNA: TGTGCCAGCAGCCAAGCAGGTACCGGGGAGCTGTTTTTT; CDR3: CASSQAGTGELFF
J: TRBJ1-5; V: TRBV6-1; D: NA; size: NA; DNA: TGTGCCAGCAGTGAACAGGGAAAAGGGCCCCAGCATTTT; CDR3: CASSEQGKGPQHF
J: TRBJ1-2; V: TRBV4-3; D: NA; size: NA; DNA: TGCGCCAGCAGCCAAGAAGGGGCAGGGTACAACTATGGCTACACCTTC; CDR3: CASSQEGAGYNYGYTF
J: TRBJ1-1; V: TRBV9; D: TRBD1; size: NA; DNA: TGTGCCAGCAGCTTTACAGGGGTGACGACTGAAGCTTTCTTT; CDR3: CASSFTGVTTEAFF
J: TRBJ1-5; V: TRBV28; D: NA; size: NA; DNA: TGTGCCAGCAGTTCGAGTACCTCCGGGAGCTATAGCAATCAGCCCCAGCATTTT; CDR3: CASSSSTSGSYSNQPQHF
J: TRBJ2-7; V: TRBV12-3/TRBV12-4; D: TRBD1; size: NA; DNA: TGTGCCAGCAGGATGACAGGGACAAACGAGCAGTACTTC; CDR3: CASRMTGTNEQYF
J: TRBJ2-7; V: TRBV24-1; D: NA; size: NA; DNA: TGTGCCACCAGTGACACAGGGCTCTACGAGCAGTACTTC; CDR3: CATSDTGLYEQYF
J: TRBJ2-1; V: TRBV15; D: TRBD1; size: NA; DNA: TGTGCCACCAGCAGAGACGGGACAGGGAACAATGAGCAGTTCTTC; CDR3: CATSRDGTGNNEQFF
J: TRBJ2-4; V: TRBV3-1/TRBV3-2; D: TRBD1; size: NA; DNA: TGTGCCAGCAGCCAAGGGACAGGTGGAAGTAACATTCAGTACTTC; CDR3: CASSQGTGGSNIQYF
J: TRBJ1-3; V: TRBV7-2; D: NA; size: NA; DNA: TGTGCCAGCAGCTTGGACATTGGAAACACCATATATTTT; CDR3: CASSLDIGNTIYF
J: TRBJ2-2; V: TRBV5-1; D: NA; size: NA; DNA: TGCGCCAGCAGCCCGACCAGAAGGTCTAGGAACACCGGGGAGCTGTTTTTT; CDR3: CASSPTRRSRNTGELFF
J: TRBJ1-6; V: TRBV5-1; D: NA; size: NA; DNA: TGCGCCAGCACTCGGTCTCCCGATTCACCCCTCCACTTT; CDR3: CASTRSPDSPLHF
J: TRBJ2-2; V: TRBV27; D: NA; size: few; DNA: TGTGCCAGCAGTTTGGTGTCAGCGAACACCGGGGAGCTGTTTTTT; CDR3: CASSLVSANTGELFF